The rows below give T cell receptor beta chains drawn from one sample of a study of blood T cells in healthy people across ages. TCRdb itself ran the 5' RACE reads through MiXCR, one entry per CDR3 protein. The sample includes around 800,000 distinct CDR3 sequences, roughly 26% seen only once; the top ten take 2.5% to 3.5%. Separately, the same data were catalogued under a study of T cells of mothers and their children.

Sequencing used blood. These TCRs come from a boy aged 5-17 years in good health. The CDR3 runs from the conserved cysteine through the conserved F or W. D genes are given only for firm matches. Part of the rows lack a size; the others show once, few, many or a class for expanded clones.

clone size | D gene | J gene | V gene | CDR3 DNA | CDR3 protein
NA | TRBD2 | TRBJ2-5 | TRBV5-1 | TGCGCCAGCAGCTTGGCTAGCGGGTGGCAAGAGACCCAGTACTTC | CASSLASGWQETQYF
NA | NA | TRBJ2-1 | TRBV6-5 | TGTGCCAGCAGTTACTCGACCGTATCCTACAATGAGCAGTTCTTC | CASSYSTVSYNEQFF
NA | NA | TRBJ2-7 | TRBV7-3 | TGTGCCAGCAGCTCCCGCCAGCGGCCTTACTACGAGCAGTACTTC | CASSSRQRPYYEQYF
NA | NA | TRBJ2-1 | TRBV7-6 | TGTGCCAGCAGCTTAGCGCAGCCAGTCAATGAGCAGTTCTTC | CASSLAQPVNEQFF
NA | NA | TRBJ2-7 | TRBV15 | TGTGCCACCAGCAGATATTATGGGTACGAGCAGTACTTC | CATSRYYGYEQYF
NA | NA | TRBJ1-4 | TRBV20-1 | TGCAGTGCTAGAGATCGTCGGATAGGGGTGGAAAAACTGTTTTTT | CSARDRRIGVEKLFF
NA | NA | TRBJ2-4 | TRBV19 | TGTGCCAGTAGTATGGACCGACTAGCCAAAAACATTCAGTACTTC | CASSMDRLAKNIQYF
NA | NA | TRBJ2-6 | TRBV4-1 | TGCGCCAGCAGCAAGGGGAGCGGGGCCAACGTCCTGACTTTC | CASSKGSGANVLTF
NA | TRBD2 | TRBJ2-5 | TRBV10-3 | TGTGCCATCAGTGAGTCGAGGAAGCGGGGGGACCAAGAGACCCAGTACTTC | CAISESRKRGDQETQYF
few | TRBD2 | TRBJ2-2 | TRBV13 | TGTGCCAGCAGCTTTAGCGGGGGGGAGCTGTTTTTT | CASSFSGGELFF
few | TRBD2 | TRBJ2-1 | TRBV12-3/TRBV12-4 | TGTGCCAGCAGGCAGCGGGGGGACTCCTACAATGAGCAGTTCTTC | CASRQRGDSYNEQFF
once | TRBD2 | TRBJ2-7 | TRBV20-1 | TGCAGTGCTAGAGATAGCGGGAGAGTCACCTACGAGCAGTACTTC | CSARDSGRVTYEQYF
many | TRBD2 | TRBJ2-7 | TRBV5-1 | TGCGCCAGCAGCTTTAGCGGGGGAAGACAGTACTTC | CASSFSGGRQYF
NA | NA | TRBJ1-2 | TRBV6-5 | TGTGCCAGCAGTTACTCCGACGGCCGGGGCTACACCTTC | CASSYSDGRGYTF
few | NA | TRBJ2-5 | TRBV30 | TGTGCCTGGAGTGCAGCTGAGACCCAGTACTTC | CAWSAAETQYF
NA | NA | TRBJ2-1 | TRBV5-8 | TGTGCCAGCAGCTTGCGAGGAAAAACCTACAATGAGCAGTTCTTC | CASSLRGKTYNEQFF
NA | NA | TRBJ1-4 | TRBV12-3/TRBV12-4 | TGTGCCAGCAGCTTTTTTGGCCAATGGGGGCGCGTCTCGACTAATGAAAAACTGTTTTTT | CASSFFGQWGRVSTNEKLFF
NA | NA | TRBJ2-3 | TRBV6-4 | TGTGCCAGCAGTGACACCCCAAAAACCGCAGATACGCAGTATTTT | CASSDTPKTADTQYF
NA | NA | TRBJ1-1 | TRBV5-1 | TGCGCCAGCAGCTTGGTTTTCTTAAACACTGAAGCTTTCTTT | CASSLVFLNTEAFF
NA | NA | TRBJ2-5 | TRBV18 | TGTGCCAGCTCACCAAGAGAGGGGGGGAAAGAGACCCAGTACTTC | CASSPREGGKETQYF
NA | NA | TRBJ2-3 | TRBV24-1 | TGTGCCACCAGTGATCCGACGGGGGCAGATACGCAGTATTTT | CATSDPTGADTQYF
NA | TRBD1 | TRBJ2-7 | TRBV27 | TGTGCCAGCCCAGGGACAGGGGGGACCTACGAGCAGTACTTC | CASPGTGGTYEQYF
few | NA | TRBJ2-5 | TRBV20-1 | TGCAGTGCACAGGACAGCCGGCTCGGAGAGCAGTACTTC | CSAQDSRLGEQYF
NA | TRBD2 | TRBJ2-1 | TRBV20-1 | TGCAGTGCTAGGAGCGCTAGCGGGAGCCACGAGCAGTTCTTC | CSARSASGSHEQFF
few | NA | TRBJ1-1 | TRBV6-5 | TGTGCCAGCACCCAGGGACTTAAGGAAACTGAAGCTTTCTTT | CASTQGLKETEAFF
NA | TRBD1 | TRBJ2-5 | TRBV4-1 | TGCGCCAGCAGCCAAGATTTGCTTCGGACAGGGGTGCGGCAGACCCAGTACTTC | CASSQDLLRTGVRQTQYF
NA | NA | TRBJ1-5 | TRBV4-1 | TGCGCCAGCAGCCAGGGGGTCGGGGCGGAGGGCAATCAGCCCCAGCATTTT | CASSQGVGAEGNQPQHF
many | NA | TRBJ2-5 | TRBV4-1 | TGCGCCAGCAGCCAAGACGGTAGCGGAGAGACCCAGTACTTC | CASSQDGSGETQYF
few | NA | TRBJ1-6 | TRBV29-1 | TGCAGCGCCGCGACTGGCGGACCCGGCGGGAATTCACCCCTCCACTTT | CSAATGGPGGNSPLHF
few | NA | TRBJ1-5 | TRBV3-1 | TGTGCCAGCAGCCAAGAAAGTCAGCCCCAGCATTTT | CASSQESQPQHF
few | TRBD1 | TRBJ2-7 | TRBV20-1 | TGCAGTGCTACTATTGTTTCCGGGACAGGGATATTCGAGCAGTACTTC | CSATIVSGTGIFEQYF
NA | NA | TRBJ1-2 | TRBV5-1 | TGCGCCAGCAGCTCGCCAGGGGCGGACTATGGCTACACCTTC | CASSSPGADYGYTF
NA | NA | TRBJ2-1 | TRBV12-3/TRBV12-4 | TGTGCCAGCAGTTTGAACGGAAGGAGTGAGCAGTTCTTC | CASSLNGRSEQFF
few | TRBD1 | TRBJ1-2 | TRBV20-1 | TGCAGTGCTCAGGGGGGAGCTAACTATGGCTACACCTTC | CSAQGGANYGYTF
NA | TRBD2 | TRBJ2-5 | TRBV5-1 | TGCGCCAGCAGCTTGGTACCTAGCGGGAGACAAGAGACCCAGTACTTC | CASSLVPSGRQETQYF